These 7 T cell receptor beta chains share one sample of origin, sequenced in a study of blood T cell repertoires in COVID-19. Measured with immunoSEQ multiplex PCR; TCRdb has only the in-frame clones, and not every one. Among under 50,000 clones listed, approximately 93% were seen once. Sequencing input: peripheral blood. The origin of the receptors is a man aged 55-75 years with COVID-19, enrolled during active disease.

V is TRBV10-3 and J is TRBJ1-6; possibly TRBD1 for D (5 bases). This CDR3 region has 14 residues. The germline V gene encodes CDR1 ENHRY and CDR2 SYGVKD. V was pared by 7 bases and J by 2 bases, with 9 bases between. CDR3 sequence (DNA): TGTGCCATCAAAGGGGAGGCCTATAATTCACCCCTCCACTTT. Protein: CAIKGEAYNSPLHF.

V gene TRBV12-3 or TRBV12-4 combines with J gene TRBJ1-6; 10 bases align to TRBD1. This CDR3 comprises 13 residues. After removal of 7 bases from V and 7 bases from J, the junction contained 1 base not matched to a gene. The CDR3 here is CASKGQGNSPLHF. The CDR3, as DNA: TGTGCCAGCAAGGGACAGGGGAATTCACCCCTCCACTTT.

In DNA form, the CDR3 reads TGTGCCAGCTCACCCGGACAGACACCGCTCCTCTCTGGAAACACCATATATTTT. This sequence encodes CASSPGQTPLLSGNTIYF. The rearrangement uses TRBV18 and TRBJ1-3; possibly TRBD1 for D (6 bases). CDR3 length equals 18 residues. Germline lookup yields CDR1 KGHSH and CDR2 LQKENI. V was shortened by 3 bases and J by 0 bases, with 18 bases between the two germline ends.

V and J are TRBV3-1 (or the pseudogene TRBV3-2) and TRBJ1-2; D is perhaps TRBD1 (6 bases). This CDR3 contains 18 residues. V lost 4 bases to trimming and J lost 5 bases, with 26 bases between them. The germline V gene encodes CDR1 LGHDT and CDR2 YNNKEL (reference sequence). The CDR3 here is CASSPHTGLGHRGYGYTF. In DNA form, the CDR3 reads TGTGCCAGCAGCCCCCATACAGGGTTAGGCCATAGAGGGTATGGCTACACCTTC.

This chain uses TRBV30 with TRBJ1-2; 7 bases agree with TRBD1. V lost 1 base to trimming and J lost 2 bases; unmatched junction nucleotides: 1. Germline CDR1 GTSNPN, CDR2 SVGIG (reference sequence). The CDR3 sequence is 13 residues long. The CDR3 bases are TGTGCCTGGAGTGGACAGGGCAACTATGGCTACACCTTC. Its translation is CAWSGQGNYGYTF.

This clone was counted between two and nine times. J is TRBJ1-1 and V is TRBV6-2 or TRBV6-3; D is undetermined. Germline V gene sequence: CDR1 MNHEY, CDR2 SVGEGT. This CDR3 is 13 amino acids long. Trimming removed 3 bases from V and 11 bases from J, with 16 bases in between. The CDR3 DNA is TGTGCCAGCAGTTATTTGGTTGGGTTGGAGGCTTTCTTT. Translation: CASSYLVGLEAFF.

This chain joins TRBV11-2 and TRBJ1-1, with D perhaps matching TRBD1 (5 bases). The CDR3 has 16 residues. Trimming pared 2 bases from V and 4 bases from J, leaving 17 bases between. Germline CDR1 and CDR2: SGHAT and FQNNGV. CDR3: CASSLFTQALTTEAFF. DNA of the CDR3: TGTGCCAGCAGCTTATTTACACAGGCTTTGACCACTGAAGCTTTCTTT.